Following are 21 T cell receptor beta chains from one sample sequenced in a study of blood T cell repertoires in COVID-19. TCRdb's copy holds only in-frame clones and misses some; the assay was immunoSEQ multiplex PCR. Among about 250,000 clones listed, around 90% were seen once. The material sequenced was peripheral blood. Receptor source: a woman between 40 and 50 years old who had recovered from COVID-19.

CDR3 nucleotide sequence: TGTGCCAGCAGTTACGTACAGGGGGGCGAGCAGTTCTTC. Residues: CASSYVQGGEQFF. This rearrangement joins TRBV6-6 to TRBJ2-1; 8 bases are a match to TRBD1. Germline CDR1 reads MNHNY; CDR2 reads SVGAGI (reference sequence). V dropped 2 bases and J dropped 10; count of bases not matched to a gene: 4. The CDR3 loop spans 13 amino acids.

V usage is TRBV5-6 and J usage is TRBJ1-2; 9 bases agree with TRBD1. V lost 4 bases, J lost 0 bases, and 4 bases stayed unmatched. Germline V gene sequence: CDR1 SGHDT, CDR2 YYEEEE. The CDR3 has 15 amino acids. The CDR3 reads CASSKQGAANYGYTF. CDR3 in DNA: TGTGCCAGCAGCAAACAGGGGGCGGCTAACTATGGCTACACCTTC.

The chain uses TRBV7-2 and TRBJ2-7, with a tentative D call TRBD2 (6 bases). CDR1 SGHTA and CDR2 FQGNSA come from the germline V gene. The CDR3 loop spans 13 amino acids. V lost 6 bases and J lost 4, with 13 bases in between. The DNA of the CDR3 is TGTGCCAGCAGGCCCCCCGGGACTTACGAGCAGTACTTC. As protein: CASRPPGTYEQYF.

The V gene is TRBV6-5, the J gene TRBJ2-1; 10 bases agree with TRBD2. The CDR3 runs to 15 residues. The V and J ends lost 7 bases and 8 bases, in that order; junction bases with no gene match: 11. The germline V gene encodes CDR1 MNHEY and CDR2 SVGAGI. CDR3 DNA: TGTGCCAGCACCAGCGGGCTAGCGGGAGAGTATGAGCAGTTCTTC. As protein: CASTSGLAGEYEQFF.

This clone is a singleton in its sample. The CDR3 reads CASSPTSGSGNEQFF. The CDR3 DNA reads TGCGCCAGCAGCCCCACTAGCGGGAGTGGGAATGAGCAGTTCTTC. This sequence joins TRBV5-1 and TRBJ2-1, with 11 bases lining up with TRBD2. V lost 4 bases, J lost 7 bases, and 7 bases stayed unmatched. Germline V gene lookup returns CDR1 SGHRS and CDR2 YFSETQ. This CDR3 has 15 residues.

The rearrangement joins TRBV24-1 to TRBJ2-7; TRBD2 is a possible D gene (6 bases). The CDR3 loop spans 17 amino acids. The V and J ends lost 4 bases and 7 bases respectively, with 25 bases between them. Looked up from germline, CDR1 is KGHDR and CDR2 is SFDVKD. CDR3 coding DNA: TGTGCCACCAGTGACCCCCGGGGGAAGGGCGACCGCCCAGAGCAGTACTTC. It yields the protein CATSDPRGKGDRPEQYF.

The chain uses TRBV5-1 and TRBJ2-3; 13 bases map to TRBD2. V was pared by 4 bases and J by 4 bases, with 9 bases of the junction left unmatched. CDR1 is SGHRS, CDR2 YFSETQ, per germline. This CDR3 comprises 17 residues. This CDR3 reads CASSQAGLAGEADTQYF. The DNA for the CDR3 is TGCGCCAGCAGCCAGGCAGGACTAGCGGGAGAGGCAGATACGCAGTATTTT. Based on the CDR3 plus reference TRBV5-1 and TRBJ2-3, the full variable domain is KAGVTQTPRYLIKTRGQQVTLSCSPISGHRSVSWYQQTPGQGLQFLFEYFSETQRNKGNFPGRFSGRQFSNSRSEMNVSTLELGDSALYLCASSQAGLAGEADTQYFGPGTRLTVL.

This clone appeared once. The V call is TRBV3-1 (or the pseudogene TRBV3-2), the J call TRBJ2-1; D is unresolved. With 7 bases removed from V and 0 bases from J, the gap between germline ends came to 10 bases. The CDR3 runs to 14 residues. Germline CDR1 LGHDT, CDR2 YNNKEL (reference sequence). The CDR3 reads CASTTLSSYNEQFF. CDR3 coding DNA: TGTGCCAGCACCACACTAAGCTCCTACAATGAGCAGTTCTTC.

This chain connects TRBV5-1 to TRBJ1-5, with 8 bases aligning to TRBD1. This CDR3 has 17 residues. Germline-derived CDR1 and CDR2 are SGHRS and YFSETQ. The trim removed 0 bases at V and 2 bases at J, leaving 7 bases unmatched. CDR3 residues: CASSLGLTDRGNQPQHF. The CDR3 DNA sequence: TGCGCCAGCAGCTTGGGCCTCACGGACAGGGGCAATCAGCCCCAGCATTTT.

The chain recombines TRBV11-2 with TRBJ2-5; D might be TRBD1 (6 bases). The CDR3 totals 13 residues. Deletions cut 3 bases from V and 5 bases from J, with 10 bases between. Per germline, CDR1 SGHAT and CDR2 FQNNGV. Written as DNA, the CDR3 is TGTGCCAGCAGCTTGGGGGCGAAGGAGACCCAGTACTTC. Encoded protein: CASSLGAKETQYF.

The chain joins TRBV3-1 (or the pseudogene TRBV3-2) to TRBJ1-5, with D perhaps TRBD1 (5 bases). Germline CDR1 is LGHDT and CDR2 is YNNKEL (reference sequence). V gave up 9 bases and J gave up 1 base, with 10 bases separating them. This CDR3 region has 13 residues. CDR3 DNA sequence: TGTGCCAGTGGAGGGGCGAGCAATCAGCCCCAGCATTTT. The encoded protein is CASGGASNQPQHF.

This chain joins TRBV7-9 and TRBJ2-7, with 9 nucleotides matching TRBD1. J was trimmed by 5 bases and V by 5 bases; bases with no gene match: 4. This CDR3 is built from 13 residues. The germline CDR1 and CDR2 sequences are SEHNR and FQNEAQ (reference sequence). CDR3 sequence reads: CASSPRTGDEQYF. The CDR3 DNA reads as TGTGCCAGCAGCCCCAGGACAGGGGACGAGCAGTACTTC.

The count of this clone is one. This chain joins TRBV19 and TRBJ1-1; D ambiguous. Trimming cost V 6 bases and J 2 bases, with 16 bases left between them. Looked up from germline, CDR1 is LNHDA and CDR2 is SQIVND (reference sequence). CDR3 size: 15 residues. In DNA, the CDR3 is TGTGCCAGTAGGGCAACTTGGGCAGCCAACACTGAAGCTTTCTTT. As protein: CASRATWAANTEAFF.

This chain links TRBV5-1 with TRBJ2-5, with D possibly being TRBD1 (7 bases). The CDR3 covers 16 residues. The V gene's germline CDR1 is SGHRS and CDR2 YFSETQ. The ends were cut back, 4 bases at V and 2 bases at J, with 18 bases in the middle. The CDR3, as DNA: TGCGCCAGCAGCCCCCCCCAGGGGGGAGTACAAGAGACCCAGTACTTC. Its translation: CASSPPQGGVQETQYF.

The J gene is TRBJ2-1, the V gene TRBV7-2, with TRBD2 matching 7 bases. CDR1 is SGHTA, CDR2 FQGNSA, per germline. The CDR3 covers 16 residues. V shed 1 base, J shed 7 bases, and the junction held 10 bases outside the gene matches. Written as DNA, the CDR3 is TGTGCCAGCAGCTTAGGTTTGGTGGGAGCGGGGAATGAGCAGTTCTTC. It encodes CASSLGLVGAGNEQFF.

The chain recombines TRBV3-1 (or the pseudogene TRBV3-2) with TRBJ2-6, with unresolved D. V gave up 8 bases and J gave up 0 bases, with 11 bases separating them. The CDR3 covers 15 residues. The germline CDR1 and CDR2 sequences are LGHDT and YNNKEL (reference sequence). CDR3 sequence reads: CASSPFRSGANVLTF. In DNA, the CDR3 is TGTGCCAGCTCCCCCTTTCGCTCTGGGGCCAACGTCCTGACTTTC.

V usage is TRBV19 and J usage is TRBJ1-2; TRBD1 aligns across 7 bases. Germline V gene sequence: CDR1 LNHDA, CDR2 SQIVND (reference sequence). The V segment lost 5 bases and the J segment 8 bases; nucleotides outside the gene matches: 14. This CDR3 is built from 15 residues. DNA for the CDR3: TGTGCCAGTAGTGAGCCCGACAGGGTCGGACTGGGCTACACCTTC. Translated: CASSEPDRVGLGYTF.

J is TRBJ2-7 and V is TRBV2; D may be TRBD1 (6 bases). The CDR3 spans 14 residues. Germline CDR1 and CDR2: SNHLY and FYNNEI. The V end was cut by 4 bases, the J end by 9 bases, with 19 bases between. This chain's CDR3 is CASSVTVGAFGQYV. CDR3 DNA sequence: TGTGCCAGCAGTGTGACAGTGGGGGCATTCGGGCAGTACGTC.

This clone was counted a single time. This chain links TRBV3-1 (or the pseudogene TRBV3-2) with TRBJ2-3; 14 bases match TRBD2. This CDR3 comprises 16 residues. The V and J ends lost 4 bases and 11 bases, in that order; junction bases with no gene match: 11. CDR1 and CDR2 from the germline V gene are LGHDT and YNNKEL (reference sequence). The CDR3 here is CASSPRLAGGPPGQYF. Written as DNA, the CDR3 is TGTGCCAGCAGCCCCCGACTAGCGGGAGGGCCCCCGGGGCAGTATTTT.

The CDR3 reads CASIPTMGASTDTQYF. CDR3 DNA: TGTGCCAGCATCCCCACCATGGGGGCTAGCACAGATACGCAGTATTTT. V and J are TRBV11-2 and TRBJ2-3; possible D gene TRBD1, 6 bases. The CDR3 is made up of 16 amino acids. V lost 7 bases to trimming and J lost 0 bases, with 17 bases between them. Germline CDR1 reads SGHAT; CDR2 reads FQNNGV.

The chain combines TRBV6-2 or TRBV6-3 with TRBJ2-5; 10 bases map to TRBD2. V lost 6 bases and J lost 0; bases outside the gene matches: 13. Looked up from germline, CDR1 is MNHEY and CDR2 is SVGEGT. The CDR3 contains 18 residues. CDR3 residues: CASSPPSGRPLYQETQYF. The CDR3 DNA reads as TGTGCCAGCAGCCCCCCTAGCGGGAGACCCCTTTACCAAGAGACCCAGTACTTC.